There are many counts of the clone carrying this T cell receptor (beta chain). These data are taken from a study of T cells in Graves' hyperthyroidism and ophthalmopathy. Per the germline V gene, CDR1 is DFQATT and CDR2 is SNEGSKA (reference sequence). The length of the CDR3 is 13 residues. V was shortened by 6 bases and J by 3 bases, with 14 bases between the two germline ends. The investigators amplified TCR beta CDR3 regions from RNA transcripts. HTBI primers were employed in a first-round RT-PCR of the TCR CDR3. TCRdb passed the multiplex PCR reads through MiXCR, listing each CDR3 protein once. Of more than 500,000 distinct CDR3 sequences in the sample, roughly 46% are singletons; the top ten hold 15% to 20%.

The source material was peripheral blood or thyroid tissue (not recorded which). The rearrangement links TRBV20-1 to TRBJ2-5; D may match TRBD1 or TRBD2 (5 bases each). The receptor's source is an adult woman with Graves' disease, either hyperthyroidism or ophthalmopathy (not recorded which). The CDR3 sequence is CSAMPGPEETQYF. The CDR3 DNA sequence: TGCAGTGCAATGCCGGGACCCGAAGAGACCCAGTACTTC.